This is a list of T cell receptor beta chains from one sample in a study of CD8 T cells in Susac syndrome. TCRdb fed the immunoSEQ multiplex PCR reads into MiXCR, producing one record per CDR3 protein. The sample includes about 94,000 distinct CDR3 sequences, just under 95% of them seen just once. The specimen was CD4+ T cells from PBMCs. The source of these receptors is a human donor with Susac syndrome. CDR3s include the opening cysteine and the closing phenylalanine or tryptophan. A D gene is named only where the DNA matches it firmly. Clone size is not always given. Where it is, it says once, few, many or a class for expanded clones.

TRBV30	TRBJ1-5	TRBD1	.	CAWSVRQGANQPQHF	TGTGCCTGGAGTGTACGACAGGGAGCTAATCAGCCCCAGCATTTT
TRBV27	TRBJ2-5	.	.	CASSFTGLEETQYF	TGTGCCAGCAGCTTCACAGGGTTGGAAGAGACCCAGTACTTC
TRBV29-1	TRBJ1-2	.	.	CSVDVSGGNGYTF	TGCAGCGTTGACGTTTCGGGTGGTAATGGCTACACCTTC
TRBV5-1	TRBJ2-5	.	.	CASSLQRTQIQETQYF	TGCGCCAGCAGCTTGCAGCGCACACAGATACAAGAGACCCAGTACTTC
TRBV5-4	TRBJ2-7	.	.	CASSSGRLSEQYF	TGTGCCAGCAGCTCAGGACGACTCTCGGAGCAGTACTTC
TRBV25-1	TRBJ2-5	.	once	CASSDRTFRETQYF	TGTGCCAGCAGTGACCGGACCTTTCGAGAGACCCAGTACTTC
TRBV5-6	TRBJ2-3	.	.	CASTIVGGLDTQYF	TGTGCCAGCACCATCGTCGGCGGCCTGGATACGCAGTATTTT
TRBV30	TRBJ1-5	.	.	CAWSVTGSGQPQHF	TGTGCCTGGAGTGTAACGGGGTCCGGGCAGCCCCAGCATTTT
TRBV3-1	TRBJ1-2	.	.	CASSPERNYGYTF	TGTGCCAGCAGCCCAGAGAGAAACTATGGCTACACCTTC
TRBV5-4	TRBJ2-4	.	.	CASGLMGGGQNIQYF	TGTGCCAGCGGTTTGATGGGTGGAGGGCAAAACATTCAGTACTTC
TRBV9	TRBJ2-1	.	.	CASSGGTLGNNEQFF	TGTGCCAGCAGCGGCGGGACGTTGGGTAATAATGAGCAGTTCTTC
TRBV7-2	TRBJ1-6	.	.	CASSSVRGDSPLHF	TGTGCCAGCAGCTCCGTCAGGGGTGATTCACCCCTCCACTTT
TRBV28	TRBJ1-4	.	.	CASSSNTGTKEKLFF	TGTGCCAGCAGTTCGAACACCGGGACAAAAGAAAAACTGTTTTTT
TRBV21-1	TRBJ2-7	.	.	CASSKAQQPHYEQYF	TGTGCCAGCAGCAAAGCTCAACAGCCTCACTACGAGCAGTACTTC
TRBV30	TRBJ2-2	.	.	CAWTGNTGELFF	TGTGCCTGGACAGGGAACACCGGGGAGCTGTTTTTT
TRBV7-2	TRBJ1-1	TRBD1	.	CASSPVGTGNTEAFF	TGTGCCAGCAGCCCCGTCGGGACAGGGAACACTGAAGCTTTCTTT
TRBV25-1	TRBJ2-2	.	.	CASSKDFQAGSGELFF	TGTGCCAGCAGTAAGGATTTCCAGGCAGGGTCCGGGGAGCTGTTTTTT
TRBV6-5	TRBJ2-7	.	.	CASRGGPEQYF	TGTGCCAGCAGAGGGGGTCCCGAGCAGTACTTC
TRBV6-5	TRBJ2-7	.	.	CASSYFRVGSYEQYF	TGTGCCAGCAGTTATTTCAGGGTGGGTTCCTACGAGCAGTACTTC
TRBV14	TRBJ2-1	TRBD1	.	CASSPTGALYNEQFF	TGTGCCAGCAGCCCGACAGGGGCCCTCTACAATGAGCAGTTCTTC
TRBV3-1	TRBJ2-6	.	.	CASSPFPSGANVLTF	TGTGCCAGCAGCCCATTTCCTTCTGGGGCCAACGTCCTGACTTTC
TRBV2	TRBJ2-7	TRBD1	.	CASTRGQGGYEQYF	TGTGCCAGCACTAGAGGACAGGGGGGCTACGAGCAGTACTTC